This TCR beta chain appears in the sequencing data of a study of T cell responses to AZD1222 COVID-19 vaccine. Method: immunoSEQ multiplex PCR; TCRdb's copy keeps in-frame clones and lacks some. In the table there are around 95,000 clones, over 90% of which are singletons. J was trimmed by 2 bases and V by 0 bases; bases with no gene match: 7. This CDR3 contains 17 residues. Germline V gene data show CDR1 as LNHNV and CDR2 as YYDKDF (reference sequence). The rearrangement uses TRBV15 and TRBJ1-3; TRBD1 matches at 7 bases. The source was peripheral blood, collected on day 0 of AZD1222 vaccination. The clonotype comes from an adult in good health. CDR3: CATSRDTPDRAGNTIYF. The CDR3 DNA reads as TGTGCCACCAGCAGAGATACCCCAGACAGGGCTGGAAACACCATATATTTT.